This section outlines one T cell receptor (beta chain) sequence together with its context. The antigen this receptor binds is unknown. Base qualities are not recorded, but no much larger clone differs from it by a single base. The collaborating institutions used their own protocols to collect whole blood in K2EDTA tubes. For TCRbeta analysis, collaborator samples were shipped as frozen whole blood, as isolated PBMCs, or as DNA extracted from either sample type. The data derive from a study of blood T cell repertoires in COVID-19 (dated by TCRdb to the early 2020s). About the study as a whole: Collaborator samples came from the United States, Italy and Spain and covered acute and convalescent phases of COVID-19. The repertoires were released in a freely available public database meant as a resource for research on the immune response to SARS-CoV-2. Deeply sampled blood TCRbeta repertoires from subjects exposed to, actively infected with, or recovered from COVID-19 were included in the dataset. HLA class I and class II types, where available, came from metadata supplied by the sample provider rather than from assay-based typing. The prospective study material was composed of cDNA or gDNA derived from T cells, B-cell-depleted T cells, or PBMCs. Samples were obtained from the ongoing ImmuneRACE study (first 160 participants) and from over 1,000 subjects provided by 6 global collaborators. A de-identified subject ID, COVID-19 status, age in years and sex were almost always included in the sample metadata.

The immunoSEQ Assay, a bias-controlled multiplex PCR, was used to amplify TCRbeta CDR3 regions from genomic DNA. From the authors' description of their analysis: The number of nucleated cells in each sample was estimated from the amplification of reference gene primers within the assay. To quantify the absolute abundance of each unique TCRbeta CDR3 rearrangement, sequence reads were collapsed and filtered. For each sample, productive Simpson clonality was calculated by taking the square root of Simpson's diversity index across productive rearrangements. Held by TCRdb, this immuneACCESS table contains in-frame sequences only and omits some clones. Under half of the omission traces to an unresolved V gene where checked; the cause of the rest is unknown. V, J and clone size derive from that table, while D and trimming were established from the DNA sequence. In all, the sample holds 150,000 to 200,000 clones, and about 86% of those were seen once. Of the sample, roughly 8% falls within the top ten clones.

Compared with germline, V lacks 3 bases and J lacks 4 bases; bases without a gene match: 7. From a lookup of the germline V gene, CDR1 and CDR2 are KGHSH and LQKENI. The CDR3 spans 16 residues, from the cysteine through the phenylalanine. The DNA shown is the 48-base CDR3, in frame from base 1. Points the paper makes about the study in general: The quantity of clinical and demographic metadata differed by source and by participant and was supplied without curation.

Sample: peripheral blood. The chain links TRBV18 with TRBJ2-1, and 9 junctional nucleotides match TRBD1. The receptor was derived from a man aged 55 to 70 with acute or convalescent COVID-19. The CDR3 corresponds to CASSPKRTGEYNEQFF. The DNA reads TGTGCCAGCTCACCGAAGAGGACAGGGGAATACAATGAGCAGTTCTTC.